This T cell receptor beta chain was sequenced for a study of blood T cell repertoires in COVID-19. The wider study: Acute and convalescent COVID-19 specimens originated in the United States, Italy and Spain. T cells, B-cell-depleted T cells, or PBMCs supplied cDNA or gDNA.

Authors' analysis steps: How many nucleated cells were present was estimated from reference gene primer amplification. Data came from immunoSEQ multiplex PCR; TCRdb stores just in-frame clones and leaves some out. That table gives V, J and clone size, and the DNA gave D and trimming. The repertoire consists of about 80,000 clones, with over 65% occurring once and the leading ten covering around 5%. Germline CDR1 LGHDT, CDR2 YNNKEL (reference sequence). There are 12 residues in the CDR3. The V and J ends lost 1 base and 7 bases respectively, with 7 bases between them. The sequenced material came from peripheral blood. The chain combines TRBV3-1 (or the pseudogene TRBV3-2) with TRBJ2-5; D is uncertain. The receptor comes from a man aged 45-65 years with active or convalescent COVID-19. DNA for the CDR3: TGTGCCAGCAGCCAAGGGTCGGGGACCCAGTACTTC. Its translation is CASSQGSGTQYF.